The sequence of this T cell receptor beta chain was determined in a study of cytomegalovirus exposure and HLA in healthy donors. In germline, CDR1 is SGHVS, CDR2 FNYEAQ. The CDR3 contains 13 residues. Germline trimming cut 1 base from V and 11 bases from J; bases unmatched to any gene: 5. Only in-frame clones appear in the TCRdb table, and some are missing; sequencing was by immunoSEQ multiplex PCR. The sample shows approximately 130,000 clones, about 84% of them seen only once. With respect to this clone: Its specificity is not known.

Study-level points and caveats: The study listed approximately 160 cytomegalovirus-associated TCR beta chains. In vitro testing confirmed a few CMV-associated chains as specific for CMV antigens.

The donors were members of the validation cohort, which comprised 90 to 150 subjects and was separate from the first cohort of 666 subjects. The sequence derives from a woman in her 30s in good health and CMV-seronegative. The specimen sequenced was PBMCs. The chain carries TRBV7-6 and TRBJ2-5, with 9 bases that match TRBD2. DNA for the CDR3: TGTGCCAGCAGCTTAGGGGCGGGGGGGCCTCAGTACTTC. Translating it yields CASSLGAGGPQYF.